The sequence of this TCR beta chain was determined in a study of blood T cell repertoires in COVID-19. Across the study: Sources were T cells, B-cell-depleted T cells, or PBMCs; the material itself was cDNA or gDNA.

Everyone who took part was about 18 to 90 years old, and they came from about two dozen US areas. Recovered participants had two consecutive negative NP/OP PCR tests, healthcare professional clearance, or symptom resolution. In the original workflow: How many nucleated cells were present was estimated from reference gene primer amplification. Repertoires were generated with immunoSEQ multiplex PCR, while TCRdb's copy carries only in-frame clones and drops some. The DNA was the basis for D and trimming; V, J and clone size are from that table. The sample records 250,000 to 300,000 clones, approximately 90% being singletons. V shed 3 bases, J shed 6 bases, and the junction held 6 bases outside the gene matches. Germline-derived CDR1 and CDR2 are MNHEY and SMNVEV (reference sequence). The CDR3 is 15 amino acids.

This chain joins TRBV27 and TRBJ2-1, with 9 bases lining up with TRBD2. The sample was PBMCs or T cells enriched from blood (not recorded which). The TCR was taken from a man between 18 and 35 years old who had recovered from COVID-19. The CDR3 region is CASSFGGRVGNEQFF. The CDR3 DNA sequence: TGTGCCAGCAGTTTCGGCGGGAGGGTTGGCAATGAGCAGTTCTTC.